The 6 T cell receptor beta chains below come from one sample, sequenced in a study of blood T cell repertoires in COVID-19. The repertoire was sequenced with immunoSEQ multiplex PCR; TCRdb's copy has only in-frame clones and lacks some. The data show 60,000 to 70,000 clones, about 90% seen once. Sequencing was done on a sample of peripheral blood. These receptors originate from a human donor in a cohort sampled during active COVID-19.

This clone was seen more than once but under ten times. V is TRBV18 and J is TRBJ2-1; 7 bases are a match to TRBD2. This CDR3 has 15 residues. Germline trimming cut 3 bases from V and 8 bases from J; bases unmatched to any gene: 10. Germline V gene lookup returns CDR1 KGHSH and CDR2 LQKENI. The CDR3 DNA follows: TGTGCCAGCTCACCGGGAGGACTAGTGATCCATGAGCAGTTCTTC. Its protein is CASSPGGLVIHEQFF.

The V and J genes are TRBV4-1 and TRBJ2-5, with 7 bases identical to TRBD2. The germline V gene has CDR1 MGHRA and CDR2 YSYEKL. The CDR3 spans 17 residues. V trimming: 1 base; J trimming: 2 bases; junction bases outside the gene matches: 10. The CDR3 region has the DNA TGCGCCAGCAGCCAAGGAGGGGCGGGGGTGGCGCAAGAGACCCAGTACTTC. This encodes CASSQGGAGVAQETQYF.

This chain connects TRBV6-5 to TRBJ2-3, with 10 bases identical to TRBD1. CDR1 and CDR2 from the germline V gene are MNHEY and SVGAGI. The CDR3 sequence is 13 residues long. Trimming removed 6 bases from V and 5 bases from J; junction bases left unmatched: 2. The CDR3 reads CASRDRGIDTQYF. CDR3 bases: TGTGCCAGCAGGGACAGGGGGATAGATACGCAGTATTTT.

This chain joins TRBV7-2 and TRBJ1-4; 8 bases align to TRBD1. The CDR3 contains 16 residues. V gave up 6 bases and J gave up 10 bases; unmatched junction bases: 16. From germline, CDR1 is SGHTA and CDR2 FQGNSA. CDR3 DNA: TGTGCCAGCAGTCATAGACAGGGGACAGGTTTCGGAAAACTGTTTTTT. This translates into CASSHRQGTGFGKLFF.

The CDR3 here is CASSYSFGRGTDTQYF. The CDR3 nucleotides are TGTGCCAGCAGTTACTCGTTCGGCAGGGGCACAGATACGCAGTATTTT. V usage is TRBV6-5 and J usage is TRBJ2-3; D is perhaps TRBD1 (5 bases). The V end lost 0 bases, the J end lost 1 base, and 11 bases lay between the germline ends. The germline V gene has CDR1 MNHEY and CDR2 SVGAGI. This CDR3 region has 16 residues.

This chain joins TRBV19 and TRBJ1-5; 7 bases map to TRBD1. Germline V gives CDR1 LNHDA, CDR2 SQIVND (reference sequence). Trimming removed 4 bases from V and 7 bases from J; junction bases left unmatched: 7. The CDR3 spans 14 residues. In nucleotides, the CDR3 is TGTGCCAGTAGTAAACAGGGGAAGAACCAGCCCCAGCATTTT. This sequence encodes CASSKQGKNQPQHF.